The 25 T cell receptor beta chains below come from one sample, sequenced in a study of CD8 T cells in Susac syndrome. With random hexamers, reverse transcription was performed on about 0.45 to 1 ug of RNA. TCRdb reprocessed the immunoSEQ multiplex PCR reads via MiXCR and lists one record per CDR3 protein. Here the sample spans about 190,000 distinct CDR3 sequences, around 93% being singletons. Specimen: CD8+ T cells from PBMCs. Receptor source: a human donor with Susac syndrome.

The CDR3 reads CASSQGLLEGQYF. CDR3 DNA sequence: TGCGCCAGCAGCCAAGGCCTTCTGGAGGGCCAGTACTTC. The rearrangement links TRBV4-1 to TRBJ2-5; weak D call: TRBD2 (6 bases). Germline CDR1 reads MGHRA; CDR2 reads YSYEKL. This CDR3 spans 13 amino acids. V was trimmed by 1 base and J by 10 bases, leaving 13 bases between them.

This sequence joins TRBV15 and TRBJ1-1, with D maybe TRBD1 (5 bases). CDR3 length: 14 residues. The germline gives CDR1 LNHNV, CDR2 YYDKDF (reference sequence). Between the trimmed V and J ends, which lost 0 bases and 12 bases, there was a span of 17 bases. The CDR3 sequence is CATSRDQFGDRTFF. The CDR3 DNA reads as TGTGCCACCAGCAGAGATCAGTTCGGCGACAGAACTTTCTTT.

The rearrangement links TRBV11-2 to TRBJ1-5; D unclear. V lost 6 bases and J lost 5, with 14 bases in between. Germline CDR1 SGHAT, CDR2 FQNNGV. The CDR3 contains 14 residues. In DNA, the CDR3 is TGTGCCAGCAGACACGCGGCGGCAGATCAGCCCCAGCATTTT. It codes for CASRHAAADQPQHF.

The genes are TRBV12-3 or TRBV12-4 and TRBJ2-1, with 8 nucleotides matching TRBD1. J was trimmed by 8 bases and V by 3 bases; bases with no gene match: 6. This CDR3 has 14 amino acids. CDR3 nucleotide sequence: TGTGCCAGCAGTTTGACAGGGGCGGGCTATGAGCAGTTCTTC. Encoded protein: CASSLTGAGYEQFF.

The CDR3 DNA sequence: TGCAGCGCCCTAGCGGGAGGGGTTCGGGAGCAGTACTTC. Protein sequence: CSALAGGVREQYF. The genes are TRBV29-1 and TRBJ2-7, with 12 nucleotides matching TRBD2. CDR1 and CDR2 (germline): SQVTM, ANQGSEA. The CDR3 sequence is 13 residues long. The V and J ends lost 7 bases and 7 bases, in that order; junction bases with no gene match: 8.

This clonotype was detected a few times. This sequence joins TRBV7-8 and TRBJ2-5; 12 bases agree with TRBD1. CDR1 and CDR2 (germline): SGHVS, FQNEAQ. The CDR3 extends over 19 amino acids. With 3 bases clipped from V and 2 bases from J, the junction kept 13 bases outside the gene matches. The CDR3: CASSFPGTGGPDLQETQYF. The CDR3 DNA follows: TGTGCCAGCAGCTTCCCCGGGACAGGGGGCCCCGACCTACAAGAGACCCAGTACTTC.

The CDR3 spells CASSDHRSSYEQYF. For the CDR3, the DNA is TGTGCCAGCAGTGATCACAGGAGCTCCTACGAGCAGTACTTC. The chain is built from TRBV2 and TRBJ2-7, with D possibly matching TRBD1 (5 bases). Germline values: CDR1 SNHLY, CDR2 FYNNEI. The CDR3 totals 14 residues. Between the trimmed V and J ends, which lost 3 bases and 0 bases, there was a span of 9 bases.

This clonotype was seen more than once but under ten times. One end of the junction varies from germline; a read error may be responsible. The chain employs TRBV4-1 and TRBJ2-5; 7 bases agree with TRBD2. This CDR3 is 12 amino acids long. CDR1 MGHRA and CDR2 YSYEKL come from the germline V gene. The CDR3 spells CASSPRGETQYF. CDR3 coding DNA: TGTGCCAGCAGCCCGCGGGGGGAGACCCAGTACTTC.

The CDR3 DNA is TGTGCCAGCAGTCCCCGCCGGACTAGTTCGTACGAGCAGTACTTC. Encoded protein: CASSPRRTSSYEQYF. This rearrangement joins TRBV12-3 or TRBV12-4 to TRBJ2-7, with 7 bases lining up with TRBD2. V gave up 5 bases and J gave up 4 bases; unmatched junction bases: 11. There are 15 residues in the CDR3.

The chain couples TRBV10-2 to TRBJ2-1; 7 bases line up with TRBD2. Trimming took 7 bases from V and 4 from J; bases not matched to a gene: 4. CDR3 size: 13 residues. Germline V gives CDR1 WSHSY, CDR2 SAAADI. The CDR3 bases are TGCGCCAGCACCGATAGCGGGTACAATGAGCAGTTCTTC. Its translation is CASTDSGYNEQFF.

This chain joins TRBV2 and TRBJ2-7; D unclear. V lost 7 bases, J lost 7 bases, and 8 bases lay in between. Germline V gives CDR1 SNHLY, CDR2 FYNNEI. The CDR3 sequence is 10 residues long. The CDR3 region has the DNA TGTGCCAGCATTAGGGATGAGCAGTACTTC. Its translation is CASIRDEQYF. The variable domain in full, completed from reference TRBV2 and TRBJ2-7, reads EPEVTQTPSHQVTQMGQEVILRCVPISNHLYFYWYRQILGQKVEFLVSFYNNEISEKSEIFDDQFSVERPDGSNFTLKIRSTKLEDSAMYFCASIRDEQYFGPGTRLTVT.

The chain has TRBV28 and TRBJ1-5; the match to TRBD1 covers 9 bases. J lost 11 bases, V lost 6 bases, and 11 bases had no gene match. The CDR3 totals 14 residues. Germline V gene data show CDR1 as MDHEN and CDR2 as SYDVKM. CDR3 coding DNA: TGTGCCAGCAGCCGTCCCGGGACAGGGTATGCCCAGCATTTT. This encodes CASSRPGTGYAQHF.

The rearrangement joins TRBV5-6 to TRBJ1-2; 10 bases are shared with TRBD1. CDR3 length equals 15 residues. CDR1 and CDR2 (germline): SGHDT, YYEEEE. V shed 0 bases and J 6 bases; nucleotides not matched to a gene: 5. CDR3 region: CASSLGQGAVNGYTF. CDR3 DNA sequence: TGTGCCAGCAGCTTGGGACAGGGGGCAGTCAATGGCTACACCTTC.

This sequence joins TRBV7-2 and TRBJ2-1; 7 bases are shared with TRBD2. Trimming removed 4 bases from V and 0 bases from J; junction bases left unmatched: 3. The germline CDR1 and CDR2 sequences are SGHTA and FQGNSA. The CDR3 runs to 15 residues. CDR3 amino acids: CASSSGTNSYNEQFF. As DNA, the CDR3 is TGTGCCAGCAGCTCCGGGACTAACTCCTACAATGAGCAGTTCTTC.

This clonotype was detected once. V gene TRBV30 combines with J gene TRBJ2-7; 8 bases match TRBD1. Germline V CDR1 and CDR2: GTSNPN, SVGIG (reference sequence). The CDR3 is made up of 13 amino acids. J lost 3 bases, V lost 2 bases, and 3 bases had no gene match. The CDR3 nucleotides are TGTGCCTGGAGTTCAGGACAGGGCTACGAGCAGTACTTC. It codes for CAWSSGQGYEQYF. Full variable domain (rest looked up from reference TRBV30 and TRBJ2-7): SQTIHQWPATLVQPVGSPLSLECTVEGTSNPNLYWYRQAAGRGLQLLFYSVGIGQISSEVPQNLSASRPQDRQFILSSKKLLLSDSGFYLCAWSSGQGYEQYFGPGTRLTVT.

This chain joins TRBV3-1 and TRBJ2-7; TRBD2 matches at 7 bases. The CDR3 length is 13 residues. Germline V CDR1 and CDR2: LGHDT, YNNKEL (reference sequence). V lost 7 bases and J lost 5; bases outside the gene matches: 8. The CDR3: CASTQRGGNEQYF. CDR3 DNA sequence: TGTGCCAGCACCCAGCGGGGAGGCAACGAGCAGTACTTC.

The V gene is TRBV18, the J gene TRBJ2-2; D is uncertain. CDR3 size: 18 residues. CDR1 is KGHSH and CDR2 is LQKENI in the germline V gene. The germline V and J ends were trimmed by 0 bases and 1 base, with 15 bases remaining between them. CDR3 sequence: CASSPPGIGDWNTGELFF. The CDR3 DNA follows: TGTGCCAGCTCACCACCGGGGATTGGGGATTGGAACACCGGGGAGCTGTTTTTT.

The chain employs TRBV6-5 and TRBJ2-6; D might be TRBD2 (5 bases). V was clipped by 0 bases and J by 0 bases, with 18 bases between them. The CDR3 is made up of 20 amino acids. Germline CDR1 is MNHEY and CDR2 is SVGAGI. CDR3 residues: CASSYSVLAAEDSGANVLTF. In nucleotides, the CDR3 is TGTGCCAGCAGTTACTCTGTTCTGGCCGCGGAGGACTCTGGGGCCAACGTCCTGACTTTC.

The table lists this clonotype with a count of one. Here the CDR3 reads CASSTRDRDANIQYF. The DNA of the CDR3 is TGCGCCAGCAGCACCCGGGACAGGGATGCAAACATTCAGTACTTC. The rearrangement links TRBV5-1 to TRBJ2-4, with 9 positions matching TRBD1. The CDR3 has 15 amino acids. Germline V lookup: CDR1 SGHRS, CDR2 YFSETQ. V lost 4 bases and J lost 6; bases outside the gene matches: 8.

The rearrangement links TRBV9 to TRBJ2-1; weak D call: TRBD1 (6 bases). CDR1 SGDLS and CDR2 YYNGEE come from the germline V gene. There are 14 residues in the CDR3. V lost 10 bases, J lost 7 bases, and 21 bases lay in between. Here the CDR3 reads CAGAVGLQGNEQFF. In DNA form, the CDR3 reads TGTGCCGGAGCCGTCGGGTTGCAGGGGAATGAGCAGTTCTTC.

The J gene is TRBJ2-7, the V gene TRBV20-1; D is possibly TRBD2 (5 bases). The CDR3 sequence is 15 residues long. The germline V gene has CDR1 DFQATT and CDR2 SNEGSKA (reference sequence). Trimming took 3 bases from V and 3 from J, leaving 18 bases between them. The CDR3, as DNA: TGCAGTGCTAGGGGTCCCTACCGGGATGTCTACGAGCAGTACTTC. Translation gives CSARGPYRDVYEQYF.

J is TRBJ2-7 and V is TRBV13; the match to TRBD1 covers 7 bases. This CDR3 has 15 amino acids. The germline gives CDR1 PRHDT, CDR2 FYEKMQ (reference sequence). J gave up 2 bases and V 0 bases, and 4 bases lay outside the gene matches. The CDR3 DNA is TGTGCCAGCAGCTTAGGCCGAGGGACAGCCTACGAGCAGTACTTC. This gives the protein CASSLGRGTAYEQYF.

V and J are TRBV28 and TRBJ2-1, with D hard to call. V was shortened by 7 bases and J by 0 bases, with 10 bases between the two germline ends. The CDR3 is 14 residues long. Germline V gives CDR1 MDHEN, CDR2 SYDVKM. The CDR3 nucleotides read TGTGCCAGCACAGGCGATTACTCCTACAATGAGCAGTTCTTC. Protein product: CASTGDYSYNEQFF. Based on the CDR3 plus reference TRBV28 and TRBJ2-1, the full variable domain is DVKVTQSSRYLVKRTGEKVFLECVQDMDHENMFWYRQDPGLGLRLIYFSYDVKMKEKGDIPEGYSVSREKKERFSLILESASTNQTSMYLCASTGDYSYNEQFFGPGTRLTVL.

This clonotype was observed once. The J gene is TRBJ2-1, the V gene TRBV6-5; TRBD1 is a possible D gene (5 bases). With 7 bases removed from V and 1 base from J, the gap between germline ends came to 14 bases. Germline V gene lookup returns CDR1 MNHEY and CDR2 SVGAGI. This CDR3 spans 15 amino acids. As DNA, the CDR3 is TGTGCCAGCACCCAGGGAACAGGATCCTACAATGAGCAGTTCTTC. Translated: CASTQGTGSYNEQFF.

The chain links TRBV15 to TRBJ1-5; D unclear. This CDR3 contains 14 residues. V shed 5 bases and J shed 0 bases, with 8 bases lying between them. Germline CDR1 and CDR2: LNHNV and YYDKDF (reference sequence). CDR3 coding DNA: TGTGCCACCAGCCACCAGAGTAGCAATCAGCCCCAGCATTTT. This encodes CATSHQSSNQPQHF.